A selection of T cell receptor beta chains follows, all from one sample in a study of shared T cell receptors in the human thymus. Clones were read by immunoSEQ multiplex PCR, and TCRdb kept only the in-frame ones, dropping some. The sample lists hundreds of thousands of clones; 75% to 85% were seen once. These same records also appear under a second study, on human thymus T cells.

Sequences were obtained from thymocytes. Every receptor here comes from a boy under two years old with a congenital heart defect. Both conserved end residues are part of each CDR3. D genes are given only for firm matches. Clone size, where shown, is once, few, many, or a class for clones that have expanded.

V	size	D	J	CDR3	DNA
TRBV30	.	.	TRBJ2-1	CAHRTPGDHNEQFF	TGTGCCCATAGGACTCCAGGGGACCACAATGAGCAGTTCTTC
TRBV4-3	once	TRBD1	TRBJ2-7	CASSQAYRGRHYEQYF	TGCGCCAGCAGCCAGGCCTACAGGGGACGCCACTACGAGCAGTACTTC
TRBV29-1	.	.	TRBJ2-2	CSVVGAGETGELFF	TGCAGCGTTGTAGGGGCAGGGGAGACCGGGGAGCTGTTTTTT
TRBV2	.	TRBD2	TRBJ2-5	CQTGDCGRETQYF	TGTCAAACTGGCGACTGCGGGAGGGAGACCCAGTACTTC
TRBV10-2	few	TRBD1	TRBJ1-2	CASFPRQGSYGYTF	TGCGCCAGCTTCCCCCGACAGGGCAGCTATGGCTACACCTTC
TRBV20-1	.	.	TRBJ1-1	CSIDKNTEAFF	TGCAGCATAGACAAGAACACTGAAGCTTTCTTT
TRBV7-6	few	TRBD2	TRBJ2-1	CASSPKREGSYNEQFF	TGTGCCAGCAGTCCGAAGCGGGAGGGCTCCTACAATGAGCAGTTCTTC
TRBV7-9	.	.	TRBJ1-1	CASSLRRMTEAFF	TGTGCCAGCAGCTTGCGGAGGATGACTGAAGCTTTCTTT
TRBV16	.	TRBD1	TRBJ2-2	CASSQNTYRGRTGELFF	TGTGCCAGCAGCCAAAACACGTACAGGGGAAGGACCGGGGAGCTGTTTTTT
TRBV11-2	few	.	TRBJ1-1	CASSLGRGNTEAFF	TGTGCCAGCAGCTTAGGGAGGGGGAACACTGAAGCTTTCTTT
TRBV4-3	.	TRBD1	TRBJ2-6	CASSQDTFNRDRVYSGANVLTF	TGCGCCAGCAGCCAAGACACTTTTAACCGGGACAGGGTTTACTCTGGGGCCAACGTCCTGACTTTC
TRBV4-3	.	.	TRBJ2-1	CASSQVWPVAGDNEQFF	TGCGCCAGCAGCCAAGTTTGGCCCGTTGCAGGGGACAATGAGCAGTTCTTC
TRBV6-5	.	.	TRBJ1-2	CASSYSAYPYGYTF	TGTGCCAGCAGTTACTCGGCATACCCTTATGGCTACACCTTC
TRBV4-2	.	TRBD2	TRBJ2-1	CASSQDLFGLAGANEQFF	TGTGCCAGCAGCCAAGATCTATTCGGGCTAGCGGGAGCCAATGAGCAGTTCTTC
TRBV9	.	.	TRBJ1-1	CASSPATVNTEAFF	TGTGCCAGCAGCCCCGCTACGGTGAACACTGAAGCTTTCTTT
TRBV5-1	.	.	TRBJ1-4	CASSLAWAATNEKLFF	TGCGCCAGCAGCTTGGCCTGGGCAGCAACTAATGAAAAACTGTTTTTT
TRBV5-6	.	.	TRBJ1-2	CASSFQSYGYTF	TGTGCCAGCAGCTTTCAGTCCTATGGCTACACCTTC
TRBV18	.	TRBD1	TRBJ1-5	CASSPLQGVDSNQPQHF	TGTGCCAGCTCACCACTGCAGGGGGTGGATAGCAATCAGCCCCAGCATTTT
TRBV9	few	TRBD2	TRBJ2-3	CASSATTGTSGTDTQYF	TGTGCCAGCAGCGCAACGACCGGGACTAGCGGCACAGATACGCAGTATTTT
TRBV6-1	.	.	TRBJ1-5	CASSEVLNQPQHF	TGTGCCAGCAGTGAAGTCCTCAATCAGCCCCAGCATTTT
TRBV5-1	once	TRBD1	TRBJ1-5	CASSPGQGGNQPQHF	TGCGCCAGCAGCCCAGGACAGGGGGGCAATCAGCCCCAGCATTTT
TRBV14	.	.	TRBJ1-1	CASSQDQNYRELSTEAFF	TGTGCCAGCAGCCAAGATCAGAATTATAGGGAGTTAAGCACTGAAGCTTTCTTT
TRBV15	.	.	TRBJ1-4	CATSSVRGSEKLFF	TGTGCCACCAGCAGCGTACGGGGAAGTGAAAAACTGTTTTTT
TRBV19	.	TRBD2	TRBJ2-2	CASSIGASGSRRDTGELFF	TGTGCCAGTAGTATAGGGGCTAGCGGGAGTAGGAGGGACACCGGGGAGCTGTTTTTT
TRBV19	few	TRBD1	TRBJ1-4	CASSITGAEDEKLFF	TGTGCCAGTAGTATCACAGGGGCCGAAGATGAAAAACTGTTTTTT
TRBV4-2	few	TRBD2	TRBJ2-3	CASSHPRRASGSSTDTQYF	TGTGCCAGCAGCCACCCAAGGAGGGCTAGCGGGAGTAGCACAGATACGCAGTATTTT
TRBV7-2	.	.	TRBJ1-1	CASSPGGGPNTEAFF	TGTGCCAGCAGCCCCGGGGGAGGCCCGAACACTGAAGCTTTCTTT
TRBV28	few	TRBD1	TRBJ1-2	CASSFGGQDGYTF	TGTGCCAGCAGTTTTGGGGGACAGGATGGCTACACCTTC
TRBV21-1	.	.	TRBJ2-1	CASSTGTVRLEQFF	TGTGCCAGCAGCACCGGGACAGTCCGGCTTGAGCAGTTCTTC